The source of this TCR beta chain is a study of T cell repertoires in cytomegalovirus infection. On the study more broadly: Shared public TCR beta signatures pointed to both CMV infection and a matching HLA type.

The CDR3 is made up of 14 amino acids. From germline, CDR1 is SGHVS and CDR2 FQNEAQ. The ends were cut back, 6 bases at V and 3 bases at J, with 15 bases in the middle. Using its own MiXCR run on the reads, TCRdb lists one record per CDR3 protein. This sample has 200,000 or so distinct CDR3 sequences; roughly a fifth occur once, and the top ten carry 2.5% to 3%. This clonotype was counted ten times or more. The chain is built from TRBV7-8 and TRBJ2-7, with D tentatively TRBD2 (6 bases). Sequencing used PBMCs. The receptor was isolated from a human donor in good health (CMV status not recorded). Some clones in this sample may be carry-over from other donors' samples. The CDR3 protein is CASSWGGPRYEQYF. CDR3 in DNA: TGTGCCAGCAGTTGGGGAGGCCCCCGCTACGAGCAGTACTTC.